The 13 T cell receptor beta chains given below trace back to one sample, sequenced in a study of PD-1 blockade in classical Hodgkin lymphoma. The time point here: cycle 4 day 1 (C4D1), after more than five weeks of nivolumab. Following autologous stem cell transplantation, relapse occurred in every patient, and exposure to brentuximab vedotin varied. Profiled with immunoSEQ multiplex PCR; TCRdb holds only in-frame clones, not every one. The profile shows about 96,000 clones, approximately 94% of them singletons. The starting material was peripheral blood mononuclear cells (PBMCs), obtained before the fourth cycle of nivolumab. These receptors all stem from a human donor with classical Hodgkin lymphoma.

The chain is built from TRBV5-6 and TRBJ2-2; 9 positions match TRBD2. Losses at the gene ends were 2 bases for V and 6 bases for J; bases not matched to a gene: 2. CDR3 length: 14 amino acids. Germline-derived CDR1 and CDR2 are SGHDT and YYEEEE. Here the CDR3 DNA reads TGTGCCAGCAGCTTAATAGCGGGGGCCGGGGAGCTGTTTTTT. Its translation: CASSLIAGAGELFF.

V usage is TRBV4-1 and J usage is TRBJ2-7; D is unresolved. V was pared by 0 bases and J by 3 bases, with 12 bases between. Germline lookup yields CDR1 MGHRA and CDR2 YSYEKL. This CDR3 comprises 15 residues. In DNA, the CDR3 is TGCGCCAGCAGCCAAGAATCTCCTATCGTCTACGAGCAGTACTTC. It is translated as CASSQESPIVYEQYF.

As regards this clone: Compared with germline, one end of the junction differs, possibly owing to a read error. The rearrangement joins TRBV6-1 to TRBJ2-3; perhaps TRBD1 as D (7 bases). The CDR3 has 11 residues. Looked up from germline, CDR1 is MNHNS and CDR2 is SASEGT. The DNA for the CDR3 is TGTGCCAGCAGTGGGCAGGGGGGAAAATCATTT. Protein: CASSGQGGKSF.

CDR3 region: CSVGLGGNYGYTF. Written as DNA, the CDR3 is TGCAGCGTAGGCCTAGGGGGAAACTATGGCTACACCTTC. This chain joins TRBV29-1 and TRBJ1-2; a possible D gene is TRBD1 (6 bases). Per germline, CDR1 SQVTM and CDR2 ANQGSEA. The V gene lost 6 bases and the J gene lost 2 bases, with 13 bases spanning the gap. The CDR3 has 13 amino acids.

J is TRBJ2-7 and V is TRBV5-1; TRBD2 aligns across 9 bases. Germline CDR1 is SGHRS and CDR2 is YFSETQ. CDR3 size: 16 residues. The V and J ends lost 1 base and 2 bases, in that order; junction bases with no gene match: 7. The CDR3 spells CASSLRGTSGPYEQYF. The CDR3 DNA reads TGCGCCAGCAGCTTGAGGGGAACTAGCGGGCCCTACGAGCAGTACTTC.

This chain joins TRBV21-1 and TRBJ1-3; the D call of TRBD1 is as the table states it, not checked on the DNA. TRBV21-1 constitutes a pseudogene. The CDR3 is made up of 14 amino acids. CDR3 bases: TGTGCCAGCAGCAGCAGGGGCCTTGGAAACACCATATATTTT. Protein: CASSSRGLGNTIYF.

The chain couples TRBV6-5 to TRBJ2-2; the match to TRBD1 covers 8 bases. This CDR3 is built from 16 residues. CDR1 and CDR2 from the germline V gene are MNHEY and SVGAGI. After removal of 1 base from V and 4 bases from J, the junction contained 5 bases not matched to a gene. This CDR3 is CASSYWAGGGTGELFF. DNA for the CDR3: TGTGCCAGCAGTTACTGGGCAGGGGGCGGCACCGGGGAGCTGTTTTTT.

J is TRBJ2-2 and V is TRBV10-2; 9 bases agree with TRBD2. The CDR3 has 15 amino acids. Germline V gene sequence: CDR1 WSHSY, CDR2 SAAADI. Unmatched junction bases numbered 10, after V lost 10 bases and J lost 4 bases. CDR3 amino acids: CATLGGGRATGELFF. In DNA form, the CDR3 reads TGCGCCACCCTGGGGGGCGGGAGGGCCACCGGGGAGCTGTTTTTT.

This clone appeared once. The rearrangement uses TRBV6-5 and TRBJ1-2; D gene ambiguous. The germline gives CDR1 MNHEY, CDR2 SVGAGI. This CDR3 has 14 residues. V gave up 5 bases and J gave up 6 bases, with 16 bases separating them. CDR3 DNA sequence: TGTGCCAGCAGTATTTATGGTCCGGGGAATGGCTACACCTTC. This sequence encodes CASSIYGPGNGYTF.

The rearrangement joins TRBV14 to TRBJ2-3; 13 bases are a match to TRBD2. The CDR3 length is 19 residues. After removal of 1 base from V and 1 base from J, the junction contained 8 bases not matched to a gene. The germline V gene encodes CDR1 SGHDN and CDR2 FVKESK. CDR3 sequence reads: CASSQGKTSGRSGTDTQYF. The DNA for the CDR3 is TGTGCCAGCAGCCAAGGAAAGACTAGCGGGAGGTCGGGCACAGATACGCAGTATTTT.

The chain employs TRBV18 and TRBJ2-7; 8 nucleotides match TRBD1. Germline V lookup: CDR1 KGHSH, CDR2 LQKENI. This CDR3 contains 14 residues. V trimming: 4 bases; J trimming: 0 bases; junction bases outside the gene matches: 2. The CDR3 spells CASSRGQGSYEQYF. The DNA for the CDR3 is TGTGCCAGCTCACGAGGACAGGGCTCCTACGAGCAGTACTTC.

The CDR3 DNA is TGTGCCAGCACTGTAACAGGGTCCTCCTACGAGCAGTACTTC. Residues: CASTVTGSSYEQYF. J is TRBJ2-7 and V is TRBV27, with D possibly being TRBD1 (6 bases). CDR1 and CDR2 from the germline V gene are MNHEY and SMNVEV (reference sequence). The V end was cut by 7 bases, the J end by 0 bases, with 13 bases between. The CDR3 is 14 residues long.

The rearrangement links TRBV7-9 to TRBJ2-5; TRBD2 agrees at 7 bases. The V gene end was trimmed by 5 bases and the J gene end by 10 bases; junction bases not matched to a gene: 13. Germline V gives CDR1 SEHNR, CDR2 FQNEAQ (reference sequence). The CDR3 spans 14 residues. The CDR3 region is CASSAAGTPQGQYF. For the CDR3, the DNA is TGTGCCAGCAGCGCAGCGGGGACGCCGCAGGGCCAGTACTTC.